A single sample is the source of the 3 T cell receptor beta chains below, sequenced in a study of shared clonotypes between healthy human individuals. Profiling relied on immunoSEQ multiplex PCR, and the TCRdb table lists in-frame clones only, not all of them. Of 600,000 to 700,000 clones listed, 60% to 75% are singletons. Sequences were obtained from memory CD4+ T cells sorted from blood. The sample's subset: CD45RA-negative fraction. The receptor source for this set is a woman aged 30 to 39 in good health.

V and J are TRBV5-4 and TRBJ2-3; 7 nucleotides line up with TRBD2. V lost 5 bases, J lost 2 bases, and 14 bases stayed unmatched. Germline CDR1 and CDR2: SGHNT and YYREEE (reference sequence). The CDR3 runs to 17 residues. CDR3 sequence reads: CASSHKGAGALTDTQYF. Written as DNA, the CDR3 is TGTGCCAGCAGTCACAAAGGGGCGGGAGCCCTCACAGATACGCAGTATTTT.

The CDR3 loop reads CASSPGLAGRYEQYF. The CDR3 coding sequence is TGTGCCAGCTCACCGGGACTAGCGGGAAGATACGAGCAGTACTTC. This chain joins TRBV18 and TRBJ2-7; TRBD2 matches 13 bases. The CDR3 has 15 residues. V lost 3 bases, J lost 4 bases, and 3 bases stayed unmatched. The germline CDR1 and CDR2 sequences are KGHSH and LQKENI.

This sequence joins TRBV5-6 and TRBJ1-1; D may be TRBD1 (6 bases). CDR1 SGHDT and CDR2 YYEEEE come from the germline V gene. The CDR3 has 15 amino acids. With 2 bases removed from V and 4 bases from J, the gap between germline ends came to 15 bases. The CDR3, as DNA: TGTGCCAGCAGCTTTCGGTTAGGGGGATCCACTGAAGCTTTCTTT. This encodes CASSFRLGGSTEAFF.